This is a list of T cell receptor beta chains from one sample in a study of blood T cell repertoires in COVID-19. Here immunoSEQ multiplex PCR was the method, and the copy in TCRdb shows in-frame clones only, minus some. The data hold just over 75,000 clones, with roughly 89% observed a single time. The sample was peripheral blood. These TCRs come from a woman aged 80 or over with active or convalescent COVID-19. The CDR3 runs from the conserved cysteine through the conserved F or W. Each record gives: J gene, D gene, V gene, CDR3 length, clone size, CDR3 protein, CDR3 DNA. D genes are given only for firm matches. Clone sizes are given selectively: once, few, many, or a class where the clone is expanded.

J gene: TRBJ1-2
D gene: -
V gene: TRBV4-1
CDR3 length: 14
clone size: -
CDR3 protein: CASSQGGSHYGYTF
CDR3 DNA: TGCGCCAGCAGCCAAGGGGGCAGCCACTATGGCTACACCTTC

J gene: TRBJ1-2
D gene: -
V gene: TRBV19
CDR3 length: 16
clone size: few
CDR3 protein: CASSIVGSDGNSGYTF
CDR3 DNA: TGTGCCAGTAGTATCGTGGGGTCCGACGGGAACTCTGGCTACACCTTC

J gene: TRBJ2-4
D gene: -
V gene: TRBV19
CDR3 length: 14
clone size: -
CDR3 protein: CATKEDIAKNIQYF
CDR3 DNA: TGTGCCACCAAGGAGGATATAGCCAAAAACATTCAGTACTTC

J gene: TRBJ2-7
D gene: TRBD2
V gene: TRBV5-1
CDR3 length: 15
clone size: -
CDR3 protein: CASSPGLAVTYEQYF
CDR3 DNA: TGCGCCAGCAGCCCCGGACTAGCGGTTACCTACGAGCAGTACTTC

J gene: TRBJ2-1
D gene: TRBD1
V gene: TRBV28
CDR3 length: 13
clone size: few
CDR3 protein: CASRGRQGSEQFF
CDR3 DNA: TGTGCCAGCAGAGGCAGACAGGGGAGTGAGCAGTTCTTC

J gene: TRBJ2-1
D gene: TRBD2
V gene: TRBV29-1
CDR3 length: 16
clone size: -
CDR3 protein: CSVSSGGGSSYNEQFF
CDR3 DNA: TGCAGCGTGTCTAGCGGGGGGGGAAGCTCCTACAATGAGCAGTTCTTC

J gene: TRBJ2-3
D gene: TRBD1
V gene: TRBV19
CDR3 length: 15
clone size: -
CDR3 protein: CASSKGAGLTDTQYF
CDR3 DNA: TGTGCCAGTAGTAAGGGGGCTGGGCTCACAGATACGCAGTATTTT

J gene: TRBJ2-3
D gene: TRBD2
V gene: TRBV4-2
CDR3 length: 16
clone size: -
CDR3 protein: CASSQAGLAGTDTQYF
CDR3 DNA: TGTGCCAGCAGCCAAGCGGGGCTAGCGGGCACAGATACGCAGTATTTT

J gene: TRBJ2-1
D gene: TRBD2
V gene: TRBV28
CDR3 length: 15
clone size: once
CDR3 protein: CASSLTSGWANEQFF
CDR3 DNA: TGTGCCAGCAGTCTGACTAGCGGGTGGGCGAATGAGCAGTTCTTC

J gene: TRBJ1-1
D gene: TRBD1
V gene: TRBV27
CDR3 length: 13
clone size: -
CDR3 protein: CASAPRGRVRAFF
CDR3 DNA: TGTGCCAGCGCCCCCAGGGGGCGGGTAAGGGCTTTCTTT

J gene: TRBJ1-1
D gene: -
V gene: TRBV28
CDR3 length: 13
clone size: -
CDR3 protein: CASRRDLNTEAFF
CDR3 DNA: TGTGCCAGCAGGCGAGACTTGAACACTGAAGCTTTCTTT

J gene: TRBJ2-5
D gene: TRBD1
V gene: TRBV10-1
CDR3 length: 16
clone size: -
CDR3 protein: CASNIWTGDLPETQYF
CDR3 DNA: TGCGCCAGCAACATTTGGACAGGGGATTTACCAGAGACCCAGTACTTC

J gene: TRBJ1-6
D gene: TRBD1
V gene: TRBV15
CDR3 length: 15
clone size: -
CDR3 protein: CATSRGGQGDSPLHF
CDR3 DNA: TGTGCCACCAGCAGAGGTGGACAGGGCGATTCACCCCTCCACTTT

J gene: TRBJ2-4
D gene: -
V gene: TRBV6-5
CDR3 length: 14
clone size: -
CDR3 protein: CASRRDSAKNIQYF
CDR3 DNA: TGTGCCAGCAGGCGGGACAGCGCCAAAAACATTCAGTACTTC

J gene: TRBJ2-3
D gene: -
V gene: TRBV28
CDR3 length: 15
clone size: once
CDR3 protein: CASSLAGQGTDTQYF
CDR3 DNA: TGTGCCAGCAGTTTGGCGGGGCAGGGCACAGATACGCAGTATTTT

J gene: TRBJ1-1
D gene: -
V gene: TRBV13
CDR3 length: 15
clone size: -
CDR3 protein: CASSLRLSFNTEAFF
CDR3 DNA: TGTGCCAGCAGCTTACGCTTGAGTTTTAACACTGAAGCTTTCTTT

J gene: TRBJ2-1
D gene: TRBD1
V gene: TRBV7-3
CDR3 length: 14
clone size: once
CDR3 protein: CASSLGDSLNEQFF
CDR3 DNA: TGTGCCAGCAGCTTAGGGGACAGCCTCAATGAGCAGTTCTTC

J gene: TRBJ2-1
D gene: TRBD1
V gene: TRBV5-6
CDR3 length: 15
clone size: -
CDR3 protein: CASSSGTGLYNEQFF
CDR3 DNA: TGTGCCAGCAGTTCCGGGACAGGGCTCTACAATGAGCAGTTCTTC

J gene: TRBJ2-1
D gene: -
V gene: TRBV20-1
CDR3 length: 10
clone size: -
CDR3 protein: CSAHSLGQFF
CDR3 DNA: TGCAGTGCCCATAGCCTAGGGCAGTTCTTC

J gene: TRBJ2-5
D gene: TRBD1
V gene: TRBV5-1
CDR3 length: 15
clone size: -
CDR3 protein: CAGSRRTGGMETQYF
CDR3 DNA: TGCGCCGGCAGCAGGAGGACAGGGGGAATGGAGACCCAGTACTTC

J gene: TRBJ2-2
D gene: -
V gene: TRBV4-1
CDR3 length: 17
clone size: -
CDR3 protein: CASSQDLRLHNTGELFF
CDR3 DNA: TGCGCCAGCAGCCAAGATTTGAGACTCCACAACACCGGGGAGCTGTTTTTT

J gene: TRBJ2-3
D gene: -
V gene: TRBV11-2
CDR3 length: 19
clone size: -
CDR3 protein: CASSFRLSGSNPSTDTQYF
CDR3 DNA: TGTGCCAGCAGCTTTAGGTTGTCGGGGTCAAACCCAAGCACAGATACGCAGTATTTT

J gene: TRBJ2-1
D gene: TRBD2
V gene: TRBV7-2
CDR3 length: 14
clone size: -
CDR3 protein: CASSLSGGVDEQFF
CDR3 DNA: TGTGCCAGCAGCTTGAGCGGGGGGGTCGATGAGCAGTTCTTC

J gene: TRBJ2-1
D gene: TRBD2
V gene: TRBV18
CDR3 length: 15
clone size: -
CDR3 protein: CASSGTRPPSGEQFF
CDR3 DNA: TGTGCCAGCTCAGGGACTAGGCCCCCTTCCGGTGAGCAGTTCTTC

J gene: TRBJ2-1
D gene: -
V gene: TRBV9
CDR3 length: 15
clone size: -
CDR3 protein: CASSVGGNSYNEQFF
CDR3 DNA: TGTGCCAGCAGCGTAGGCGGGAACTCCTACAATGAGCAGTTCTTC

J gene: TRBJ1-1
D gene: -
V gene: TRBV28
CDR3 length: 13
clone size: -
CDR3 protein: CASSVTGSTEAFF
CDR3 DNA: TGTGCCAGCAGTGTAACGGGGAGCACTGAAGCTTTCTTT

J gene: TRBJ1-1
D gene: -
V gene: TRBV4-3
CDR3 length: 13
clone size: -
CDR3 protein: CASSQGGSTEAFF
CDR3 DNA: TGCGCCAGCAGCCAAGGGGGCTCCACTGAAGCTTTCTTT

J gene: TRBJ1-2
D gene: TRBD1
V gene: TRBV5-4
CDR3 length: 14
clone size: -
CDR3 protein: CASSFTGGGYGYTF
CDR3 DNA: TGTGCCAGCAGCTTCACAGGGGGGGGCTATGGCTACACCTTC

J gene: TRBJ2-3
D gene: TRBD2
V gene: TRBV5-1
CDR3 length: 15
clone size: -
CDR3 protein: CASGETSGRTDTQYF
CDR3 DNA: TGCGCCAGCGGGGAGACTAGCGGGAGGACAGATACGCAGTATTTT

J gene: TRBJ2-7
D gene: TRBD1
V gene: TRBV6-2/TRBV6-3
CDR3 length: 18
clone size: -
CDR3 protein: CASSYPGTGWSGSYEQYF
CDR3 DNA: TGTGCCAGCAGTTACCCAGGGACAGGGTGGAGCGGTTCCTACGAGCAGTACTTC

J gene: TRBJ2-1
D gene: -
V gene: TRBV5-1
CDR3 length: 16
clone size: once
CDR3 protein: CASSFNLQGPYNEQFF
CDR3 DNA: TGCGCCAGCAGCTTTAATTTGCAGGGGCCCTACAATGAGCAGTTCTTC

J gene: TRBJ2-1
D gene: TRBD2
V gene: TRBV10-3
CDR3 length: 15
clone size: -
CDR3 protein: CAISKELAGGNEQFF
CDR3 DNA: TGTGCCATCAGTAAGGAACTAGCGGGCGGAAATGAGCAGTTCTTC

J gene: TRBJ1-2
D gene: -
V gene: TRBV27
CDR3 length: 15
clone size: few
CDR3 protein: CASSRTQGPNYGYTF
CDR3 DNA: TGTGCCAGCAGCCGAACTCAGGGGCCTAACTATGGCTACACCTTC

J gene: TRBJ2-5
D gene: -
V gene: TRBV11-2
CDR3 length: 12
clone size: -
CDR3 protein: CASGGARETQYF
CDR3 DNA: TGTGCCAGCGGGGGGGCTCGGGAGACCCAGTACTTC

J gene: TRBJ1-2
D gene: -
V gene: TRBV18
CDR3 length: 15
clone size: few
CDR3 protein: CASSPPIRDTYGYTF
CDR3 DNA: TGTGCCAGCTCACCACCGATCCGGGACACCTATGGCTACACCTTC

J gene: TRBJ2-1
D gene: TRBD2
V gene: TRBV7-9
CDR3 length: 17
clone size: -
CDR3 protein: CASSAPGLAGGYNEQFF
CDR3 DNA: TGTGCCAGCAGCGCCCCGGGACTAGCGGGAGGCTACAATGAGCAGTTCTTC

J gene: TRBJ2-7
D gene: TRBD1
V gene: TRBV28
CDR3 length: 13
clone size: -
CDR3 protein: CASAWTGPYEQYF
CDR3 DNA: TGTGCCAGCGCCTGGACAGGTCCCTACGAGCAGTACTTC

J gene: TRBJ2-5
D gene: -
V gene: TRBV6-5
CDR3 length: 13
clone size: -
CDR3 protein: CASTPGIQETQYF
CDR3 DNA: TGTGCCAGCACCCCCGGGATCCAAGAGACCCAGTACTTC

J gene: TRBJ2-5
D gene: TRBD2
V gene: TRBV9
CDR3 length: 18
clone size: -
CDR3 protein: CASSVGLGSGGFGETQYF
CDR3 DNA: TGTGCCAGCAGCGTAGGGTTGGGTAGCGGGGGATTTGGAGAGACCCAGTACTTC

J gene: TRBJ1-6
D gene: -
V gene: TRBV27
CDR3 length: 17
clone size: -
CDR3 protein: CASSLRGSGKNNSPLHF
CDR3 DNA: TGTGCCAGCAGCCTAAGAGGGTCGGGCAAGAATAATTCACCCCTCCACTTT

J gene: TRBJ2-4
D gene: TRBD1
V gene: TRBV9
CDR3 length: 16
clone size: -
CDR3 protein: CASSVATGLAKNIQYF
CDR3 DNA: TGTGCCAGCAGCGTAGCGACAGGGCTAGCCAAAAACATTCAGTACTTC